This TCR beta chain was sequenced during a study of T cells in Graves' hyperthyroidism and ophthalmopathy. Study-wide background: It was at initial diagnosis, before any treatment, that peripheral blood was collected. The study, taken as a whole, reports: Ophthalmopathy and stable hyperthyroidism were told apart by a 13 V-J model.

There are 15 residues in the CDR3. Germline-derived CDR1 and CDR2 are SGHAT and FQNNGV. V shed 5 bases, J shed 7 bases, and the junction held 12 bases outside the gene matches. Ahead of any ophthalmopathy symptoms, the blood sample was obtained at the first diagnosis of hyperthyroidism. PBMCs stemmed from about 9.5 ml fresh peripheral blood. Ten or more counts support this clonotype. Its specificity is unknown. RNA transcripts yielded amplified TCR beta CDR3 regions. The HTBI primer set served for first-round RT-PCR of the TCR CDR3. TCRdb passed the multiplex PCR reads through MiXCR, listing each CDR3 protein once. This table holds 650,000 to 850,000 distinct CDR3 sequences, over 15% found once.

V gene TRBV11-2 combines with J gene TRBJ2-5, with 8 bases aligning to TRBD1. This clonotype originated in a woman in her forties or fifties with Graves' hyperthyroidism that later progressed to Graves' ophthalmopathy. Sequenced material: blood. Here the CDR3 DNA reads TGTGCCAGCAGCACGATGGTAACAGGGGGAGTGACCCAGTACTTC. Amino acid sequence: CASSTMVTGGVTQYF.